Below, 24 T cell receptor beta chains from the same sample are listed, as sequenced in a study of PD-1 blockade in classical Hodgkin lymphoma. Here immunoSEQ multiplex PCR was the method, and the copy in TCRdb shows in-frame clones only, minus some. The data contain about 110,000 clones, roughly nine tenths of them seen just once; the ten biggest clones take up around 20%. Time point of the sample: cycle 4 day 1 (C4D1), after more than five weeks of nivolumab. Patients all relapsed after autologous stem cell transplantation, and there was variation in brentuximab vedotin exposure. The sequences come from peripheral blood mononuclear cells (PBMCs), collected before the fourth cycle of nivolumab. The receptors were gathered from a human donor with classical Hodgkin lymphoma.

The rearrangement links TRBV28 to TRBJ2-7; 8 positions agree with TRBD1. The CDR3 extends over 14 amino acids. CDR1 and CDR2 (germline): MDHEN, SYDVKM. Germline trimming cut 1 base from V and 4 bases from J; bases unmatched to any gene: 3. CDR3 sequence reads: CASSLSGGRYEQYF. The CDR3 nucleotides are TGTGCCAGCAGTTTATCAGGGGGCAGATACGAGCAGTACTTC.

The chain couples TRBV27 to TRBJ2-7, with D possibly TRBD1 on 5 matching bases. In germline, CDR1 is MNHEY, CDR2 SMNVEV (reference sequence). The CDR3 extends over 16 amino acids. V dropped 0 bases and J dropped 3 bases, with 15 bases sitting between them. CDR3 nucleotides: TGTGCCAGCAGTTTATCTTTGGGCAGGGCGCTCTACGAGCAGTACTTC. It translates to CASSLSLGRALYEQYF.

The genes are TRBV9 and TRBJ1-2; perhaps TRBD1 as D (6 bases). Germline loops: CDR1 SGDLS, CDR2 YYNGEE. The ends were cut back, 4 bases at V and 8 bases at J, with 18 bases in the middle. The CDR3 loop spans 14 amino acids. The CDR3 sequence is CASSRLEGGRGYTF. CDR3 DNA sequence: TGTGCCAGCAGCAGACTGGAGGGGGGACGGGGCTACACCTTC.

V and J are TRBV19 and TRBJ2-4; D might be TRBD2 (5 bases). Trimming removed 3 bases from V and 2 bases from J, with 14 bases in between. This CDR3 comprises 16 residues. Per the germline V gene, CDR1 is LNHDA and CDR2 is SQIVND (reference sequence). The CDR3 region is CASSIELVPPKNIQYF. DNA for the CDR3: TGTGCCAGTAGTATCGAACTAGTACCTCCCAAAAACATTCAGTACTTC.

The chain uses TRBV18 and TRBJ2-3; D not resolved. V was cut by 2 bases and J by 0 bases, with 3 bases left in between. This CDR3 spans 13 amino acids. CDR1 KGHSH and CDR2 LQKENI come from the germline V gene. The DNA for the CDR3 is TGTGCCAGCTCACCAGTAAGCACAGATACGCAGTATTTT. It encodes CASSPVSTDTQYF.

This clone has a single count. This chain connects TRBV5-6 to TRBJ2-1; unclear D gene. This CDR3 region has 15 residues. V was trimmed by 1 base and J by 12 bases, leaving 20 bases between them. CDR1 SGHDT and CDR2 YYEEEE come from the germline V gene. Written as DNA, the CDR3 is TGTGCCAGCAGCTTGTTTCGGGCCACCGGCTCGGGGCAGTTCTTC. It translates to CASSLFRATGSGQFF.

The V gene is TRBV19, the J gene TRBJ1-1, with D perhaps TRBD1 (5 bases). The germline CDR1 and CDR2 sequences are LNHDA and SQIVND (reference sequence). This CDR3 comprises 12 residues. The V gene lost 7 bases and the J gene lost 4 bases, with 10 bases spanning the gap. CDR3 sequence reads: CASNGGVTEAFF. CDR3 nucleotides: TGTGCCAGTAATGGGGGTGTCACTGAAGCTTTCTTT. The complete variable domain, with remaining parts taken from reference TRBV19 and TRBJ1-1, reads DGGITQSPKYLFRKEGQNVTLSCEQNLNHDAMYWYRQDPGQGLRLIYYSQIVNDFQKGDIAEGYSVSREKKESFPLTVTSAQKNPTAFYLCASNGGVTEAFFGQGTRLTVV.

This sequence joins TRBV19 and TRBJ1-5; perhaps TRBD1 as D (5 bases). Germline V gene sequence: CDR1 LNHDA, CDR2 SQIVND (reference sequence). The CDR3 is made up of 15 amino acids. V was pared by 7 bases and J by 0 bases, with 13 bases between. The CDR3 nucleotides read TGTGCCAGTACTATCCAGGGATCTAGCAATCAGCCCCAGCATTTT. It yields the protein CASTIQGSSNQPQHF.

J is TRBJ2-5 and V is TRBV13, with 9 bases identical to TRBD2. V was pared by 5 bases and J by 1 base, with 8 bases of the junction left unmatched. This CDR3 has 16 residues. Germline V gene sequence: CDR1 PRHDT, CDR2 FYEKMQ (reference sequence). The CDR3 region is CASSPPGAGGQETQYF. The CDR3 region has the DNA TGTGCCAGCAGCCCCCCAGGAGCGGGAGGCCAAGAGACCCAGTACTTC.

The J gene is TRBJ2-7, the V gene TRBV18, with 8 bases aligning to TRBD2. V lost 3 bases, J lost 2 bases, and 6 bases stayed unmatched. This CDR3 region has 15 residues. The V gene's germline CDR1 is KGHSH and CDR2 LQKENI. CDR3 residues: CASSPLAGPPYEQYF. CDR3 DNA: TGTGCCAGCTCACCCTTAGCGGGACCCCCCTACGAGCAGTACTTC.

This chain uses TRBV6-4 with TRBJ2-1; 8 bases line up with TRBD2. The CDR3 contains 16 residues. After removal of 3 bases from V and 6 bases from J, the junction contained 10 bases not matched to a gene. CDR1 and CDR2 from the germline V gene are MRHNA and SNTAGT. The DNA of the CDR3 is TGTGCCAGCAGTGAACAAAGCGGGAGCAGCGGCAATGAGCAGTTCTTC. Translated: CASSEQSGSSGNEQFF.

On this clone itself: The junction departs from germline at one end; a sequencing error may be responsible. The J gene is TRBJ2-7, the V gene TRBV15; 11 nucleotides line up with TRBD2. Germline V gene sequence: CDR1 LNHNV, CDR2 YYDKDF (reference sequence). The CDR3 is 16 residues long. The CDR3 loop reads CATSRQAGLAVYERYF. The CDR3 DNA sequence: TGTGCCACCAGCAGACAAGCGGGACTAGCGGTCTACGAGCGGTACTTC.

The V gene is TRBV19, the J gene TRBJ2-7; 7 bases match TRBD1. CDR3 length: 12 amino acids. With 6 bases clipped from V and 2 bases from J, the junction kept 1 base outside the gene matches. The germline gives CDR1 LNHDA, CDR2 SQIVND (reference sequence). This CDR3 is CASRQGPYEQYF. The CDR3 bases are TGTGCCAGTAGACAGGGGCCCTACGAGCAGTACTTC.

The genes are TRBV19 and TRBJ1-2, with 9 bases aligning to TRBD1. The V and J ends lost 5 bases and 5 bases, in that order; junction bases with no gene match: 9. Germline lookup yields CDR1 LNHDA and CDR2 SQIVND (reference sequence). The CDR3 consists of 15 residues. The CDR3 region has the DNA TGTGCCAGTAGTCCCAGACAGGGGGTCAATTATGGCTACACCTTC. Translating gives CASSPRQGVNYGYTF.

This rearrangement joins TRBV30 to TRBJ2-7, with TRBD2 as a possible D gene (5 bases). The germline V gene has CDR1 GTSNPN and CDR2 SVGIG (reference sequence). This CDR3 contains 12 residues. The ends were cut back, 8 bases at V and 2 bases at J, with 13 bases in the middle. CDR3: CALWTGAYEQYF. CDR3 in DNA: TGTGCCCTTTGGACCGGGGCCTACGAGCAGTACTTC. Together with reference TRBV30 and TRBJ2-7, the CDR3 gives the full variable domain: SQTIHQWPATLVQPVGSPLSLECTVEGTSNPNLYWYRQAAGRGLQLLFYSVGIGQISSEVPQNLSASRPQDRQFILSSKKLLLSDSGFYLCALWTGAYEQYFGPGTRLTVT.

CDR3 DNA sequence: TGTGCCAGCAGCCTATACCGGGACAGTTTCGGGAGGGCCCAAGAGACCCAGTACTTC. Its translation is CASSLYRDSFGRAQETQYF. The gene calls are TRBV7-9 and TRBJ2-5; a possible D gene is TRBD2 (8 bases). In germline, CDR1 is SEHNR, CDR2 FQNEAQ (reference sequence). With 5 bases removed from V and 1 base from J, the gap between germline ends came to 26 bases. The CDR3 runs 19 residues. Full variable domain (missing parts from reference TRBV7-9 and TRBJ2-5): DTGVSQNPRHKITKRGQNVTFRCDPISEHNRLYWYRQTLGQGPEFLTYFQNEAQLEKSRLLSDRFSAERPKGSFSTLEIQRTEQGDSAMYLCASSLYRDSFGRAQETQYFGPGTRLLVL.

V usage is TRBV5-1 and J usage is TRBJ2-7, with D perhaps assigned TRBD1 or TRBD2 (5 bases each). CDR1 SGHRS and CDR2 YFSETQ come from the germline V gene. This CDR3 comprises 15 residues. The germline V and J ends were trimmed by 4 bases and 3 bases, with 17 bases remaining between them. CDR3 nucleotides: TGCGCCAGCAGCGAATACGGGGCGGCAGTCTACGAGCAGTACTTC. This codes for CASSEYGAAVYEQYF.

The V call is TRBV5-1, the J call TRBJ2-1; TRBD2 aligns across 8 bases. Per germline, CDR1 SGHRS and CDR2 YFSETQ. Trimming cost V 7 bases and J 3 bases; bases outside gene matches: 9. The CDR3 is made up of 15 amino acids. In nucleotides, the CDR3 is TGCGCCAGCGTGATTTTACTAGCGGACTACAATGAGCAGTTCTTC. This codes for CASVILLADYNEQFF.

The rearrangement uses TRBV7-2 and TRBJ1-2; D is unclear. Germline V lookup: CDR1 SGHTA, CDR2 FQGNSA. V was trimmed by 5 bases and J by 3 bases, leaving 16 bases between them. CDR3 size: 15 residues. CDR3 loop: CASSPGFRSDYGYTF. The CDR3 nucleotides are TGTGCCAGCAGCCCGGGATTTCGGTCGGACTATGGCTACACCTTC. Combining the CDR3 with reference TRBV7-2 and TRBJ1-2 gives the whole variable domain GAGVSQSPSNKVTEKGKDVELRCDPISGHTALYWYRQSLGQGLEFLIYFQGNSAPDKSGLPSDRFSAERTGGSVSTLTIQRTQQEDSAVYLCASSPGFRSDYGYTFGSGTRLTVV.

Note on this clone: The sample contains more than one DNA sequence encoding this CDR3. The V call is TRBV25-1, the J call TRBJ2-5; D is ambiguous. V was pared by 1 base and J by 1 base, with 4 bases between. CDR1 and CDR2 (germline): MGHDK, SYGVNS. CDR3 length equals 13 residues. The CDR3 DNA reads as TGTGCCAGCAGTGAATGGGGCCAAGAGACCCAGTACTTC. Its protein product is CASSEWGQETQYF. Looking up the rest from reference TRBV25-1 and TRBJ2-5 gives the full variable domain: EADIYQTPRYLVIGTGKKITLECSQTMGHDKMYWYQQDPGMELHLIHYSYGVNSTEKGDLSSESTVSRIRTEHFPLTLESARPSHTSQYLCASSEWGQETQYFGPGTRLLVL.

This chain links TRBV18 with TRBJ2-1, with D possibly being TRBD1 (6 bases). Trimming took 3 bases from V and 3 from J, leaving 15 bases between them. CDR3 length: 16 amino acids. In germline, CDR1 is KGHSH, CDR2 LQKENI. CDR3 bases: TGTGCCAGCTCACCGGGGACAAATACCTTCTACAATGAGCAGTTCTTC. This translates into CASSPGTNTFYNEQFF.

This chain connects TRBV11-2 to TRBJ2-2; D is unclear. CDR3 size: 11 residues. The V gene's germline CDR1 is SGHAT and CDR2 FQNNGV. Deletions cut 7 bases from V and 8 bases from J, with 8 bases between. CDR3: CASTPLGELFF. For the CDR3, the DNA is TGTGCCAGCACCCCTCTTGGGGAGCTGTTTTTT.

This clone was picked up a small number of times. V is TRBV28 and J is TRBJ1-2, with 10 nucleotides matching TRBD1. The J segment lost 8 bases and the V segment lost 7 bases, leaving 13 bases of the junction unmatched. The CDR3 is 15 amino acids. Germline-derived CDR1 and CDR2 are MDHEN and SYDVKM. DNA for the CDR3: TGTGCCAGCATGATCGGGGGACAGGGGCCCCGCGGCTACACCTTC. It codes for CASMIGGQGPRGYTF.

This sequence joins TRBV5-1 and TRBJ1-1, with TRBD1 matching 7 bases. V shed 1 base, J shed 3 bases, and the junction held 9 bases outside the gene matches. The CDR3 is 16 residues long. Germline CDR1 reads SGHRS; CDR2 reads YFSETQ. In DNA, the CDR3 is TGCGCCAGCAGCTTGAAAAAAGGGACAGTCGACACTGAAGCTTTCTTT. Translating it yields CASSLKKGTVDTEAFF.